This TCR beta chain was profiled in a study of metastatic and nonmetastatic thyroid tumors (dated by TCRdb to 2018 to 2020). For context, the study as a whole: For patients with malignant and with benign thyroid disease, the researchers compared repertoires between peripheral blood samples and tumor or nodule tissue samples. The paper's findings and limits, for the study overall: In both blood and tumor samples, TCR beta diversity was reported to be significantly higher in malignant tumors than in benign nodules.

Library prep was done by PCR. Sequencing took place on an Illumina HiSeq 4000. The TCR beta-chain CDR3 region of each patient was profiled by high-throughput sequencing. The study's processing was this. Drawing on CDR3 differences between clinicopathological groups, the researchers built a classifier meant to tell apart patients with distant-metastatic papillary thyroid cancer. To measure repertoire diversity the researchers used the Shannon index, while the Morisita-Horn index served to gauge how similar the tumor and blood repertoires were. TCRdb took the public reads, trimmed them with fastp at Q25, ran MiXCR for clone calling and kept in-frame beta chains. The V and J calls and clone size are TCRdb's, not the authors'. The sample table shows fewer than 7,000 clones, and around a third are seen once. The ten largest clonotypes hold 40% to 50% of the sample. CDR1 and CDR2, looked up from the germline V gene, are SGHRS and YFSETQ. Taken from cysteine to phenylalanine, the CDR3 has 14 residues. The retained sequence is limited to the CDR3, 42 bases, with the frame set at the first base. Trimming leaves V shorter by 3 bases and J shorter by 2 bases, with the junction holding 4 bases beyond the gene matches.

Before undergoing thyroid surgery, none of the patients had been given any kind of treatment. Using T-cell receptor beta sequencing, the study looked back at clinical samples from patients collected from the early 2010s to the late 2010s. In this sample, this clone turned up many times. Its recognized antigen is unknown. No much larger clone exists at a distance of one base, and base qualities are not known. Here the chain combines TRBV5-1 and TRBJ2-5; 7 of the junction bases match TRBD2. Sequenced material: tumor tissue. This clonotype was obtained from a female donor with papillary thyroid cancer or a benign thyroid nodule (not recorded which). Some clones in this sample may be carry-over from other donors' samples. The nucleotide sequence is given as TGCGCCAGCAGCTATGGACTAGAGCAAGAGACCCAGTACTTC. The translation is CASSYGLEQETQYF.